The rows below give T cell receptor beta chains drawn from one sample of a study of early stage breast cancer tumors. The repertoire was sequenced with immunoSEQ multiplex PCR; TCRdb's copy has only in-frame clones and lacks some. Of tens of thousands of clones in the sample, roughly four fifths were seen once. Sequenced input: blood. These receptors were obtained from a person in their 40s with breast cancer. CDR3s leave out the opening cysteine and the closing phenylalanine or tryptophan. Size is omitted from some rows. Given values are once, few, many or a class for expanded clones.

j_call clone_size v_call cdr3_aa
TRBJ1-5 . TRBV30 AWSAGQGRYSNQPQH
TRBJ2-6 . TRBV4-3 ASSPSRYGANVLT
TRBJ1-1 . TRBV4-1 ASSQQRQGTNTEAF
TRBJ2-5 . TRBV9 ASSEVAGETQY
TRBJ2-5 once TRBV19 ASSNFGTETKETQY
TRBJ2-7 . TRBV19 ASSNGQGSYEQY
TRBJ2-2 . TRBV25-1 ASSIPGGTGELF
TRBJ2-2 . TRBV4-3 ASSRQGNTGELF
TRBJ1-5 . TRBV4-1 ASSQDSAGDQPQH
TRBJ2-7 few TRBV5-4 ASSLKASWSYEQY
TRBJ1-1 . TRBV13 ASSLFGQGNTEAF
TRBJ1-1 . TRBV2 ASSDDRREAF
TRBJ1-4 few TRBV7-2 ASSFGDQSYEKLF
TRBJ1-1 . TRBV7-9 ASSRQGLGEAF
TRBJ2-7 once TRBV6-1 ASRRLAGVGEQY
TRBJ1-1 . TRBV2 ASSEEAGSVSEAF
TRBJ2-3 few TRBV13 ASSLGYRAGGQLDTQY
TRBJ1-2 . TRBV19 ASSIEAETYYGYT
TRBJ2-1 few TRBV4-3 ASSQENGIEQF
TRBJ2-7 . TRBV2 ASTYGTGGYYEQY
TRBJ1-1 once TRBV19 ASSSETGFFLDTEAF
TRBJ1-3 few TRBV7-9 ASSLSGQLVGNTIY
TRBJ1-1 . TRBV30 AWSDTPSGITEAF
TRBJ2-3 . TRBV7-9 ASSPGQSTDTQY
TRBJ2-7 . TRBV11-3 ASSLTFYEQY
TRBJ1-1 . TRBV7-2 ASSFDRVTEAF
TRBJ2-1 . TRBV11-2 ASSLQGLVRDEQF
TRBJ2-3 . TRBV5-1 ASSPGGQGSDTQY
TRBJ2-3 . TRBV2 ASRRQGGTDTQY
TRBJ1-3 . TRBV13 ASSPGQPGNTIY
TRBJ2-7 . TRBV11-2 ASSFFAGSYEQY
TRBJ2-6 . TRBV5-1 ASEARGANSGANVLT
TRBJ2-7 . TRBV18 ASSPQRSSYEQY
TRBJ1-2 . TRBV7-2 ASTRSNRGTNYGYT
TRBJ2-7 . TRBV4-3 ASSRRLAYEQY
TRBJ2-3 . TRBV11-2 ASSPLVAGPQY
TRBJ2-1 . TRBV29-1 SGHRGLASYNEQF
TRBJ1-1 few TRBV5-1 ASSKNSRDLGAF
TRBJ1-1 . TRBV28 ASSLLTGGRNTEAF